The rows below give T cell receptor beta chains drawn from one sample of a study of shared clonotypes between healthy human individuals. Some clones are missing from TCRdb's copy, which holds only in-frame ones; the method was immunoSEQ multiplex PCR. The sample yields about 2.4 million clones, more than 90% seen once. The specimen sequenced was naive CD4+ T cells sorted from blood. Receptor source: a man aged 18 to 29 in good health. The CDR3 runs from the conserved cysteine through the conserved F or W. The D gene is left open where the match is weak. Clone size is not always given. Where it is, it says once, few, many or a class for expanded clones.

d_call	j_call	v_call	clone_size	cdr3_nt	cdr3_aa
TRBD1	TRBJ1-4	TRBV5-1	NA	TGCGCCAGCAGGAAGGAGGTGGGACAGTCGAATGAAAAACTGTTTTTT	CASRKEVGQSNEKLFF
NA	TRBJ1-6	TRBV15	NA	TGTGCCACCAGCAGAGAGCAGGCCCCAGGGAGTCGCTCACCCCTCCACTTT	CATSREQAPGSRSPLHF
TRBD1	TRBJ2-7	TRBV4-3	NA	TGCGCCAGCAGCCAGGGGACAGGGCCATACGAGCAGTACTTC	CASSQGTGPYEQYF
TRBD1	TRBJ1-1	TRBV5-1	few	TGCGCCAGCAGCCGAGACAGGGACACTGAAGCTTTCTTT	CASSRDRDTEAFF
TRBD1	TRBJ1-2	TRBV10-3	NA	TGTGCCATCAGCCCCTCGACAGGGTCGGGTGGGTATGGCTACACCTTC	CAISPSTGSGGYGYTF
TRBD2	TRBJ2-1	TRBV5-1	NA	TGCGCCAGCAGCTTGGAGGGACTAGCGGGAGGCCAGAATGAGCAGTTCTTC	CASSLEGLAGGQNEQFF
TRBD1	TRBJ2-3	TRBV6-5	NA	TGTGCCAGCAGTGCTACAAGGGGGCAATCAGATACGCAGTATTTT	CASSATRGQSDTQYF
TRBD1	TRBJ1-2	TRBV5-6	NA	TGTGCCAGCAGCATCCGGGACAGGGAAAACTATGGCTACACCTTC	CASSIRDRENYGYTF
TRBD2	TRBJ2-1	TRBV2	NA	TGTGCCGCTCTTGGGACTAGCTCCTACAATGAGCAGTTCTTC	CAALGTSSYNEQFF
NA	TRBJ2-3	TRBV5-1	once	TGCGCCAGCAACGACGGCAGCACAGATACGCAGTATTTT	CASNDGSTDTQYF
TRBD2	TRBJ2-5	TRBV18	once	TGTGCCAGCTCACCACCCTCCAGCGGGGCAAAAGAGACCCAGTACTTC	CASSPPSSGAKETQYF
NA	TRBJ2-7	TRBV7-2	NA	TGTGCCAGCAGCTTAAATCACAGGGTGGGAGAGCAGTACTTC	CASSLNHRVGEQYF
NA	TRBJ2-1	TRBV5-1	NA	TGCGCCAGCAGCTCTCCGGGACTTGAGCAGTTCTTC	CASSSPGLEQFF
TRBD2	TRBJ2-6	TRBV29-1	NA	TGCAGCGTCATGGGGGGGTCTAACGTCCTGACTTTC	CSVMGGSNVLTF
NA	TRBJ2-1	TRBV7-9	NA	TGTGCCAGCAGCCGCCCCCGACTAGTCGTGGACAATGAGCAGTTCTTC	CASSRPRLVVDNEQFF
TRBD1	TRBJ1-5	TRBV19	once	TGTGCCAGTAGTATATCCCTCCGGGGACAGTTTAATCAGCCCCAGCATTTT	CASSISLRGQFNQPQHF
NA	TRBJ2-1	TRBV20-1	NA	TGCAGTGCTAGCCGGAATGAGCAGTTCTTC	CSASRNEQFF
TRBD1	TRBJ2-5	TRBV18	NA	TGTGCCAGCTCACCGAGATCACCAGGACAGGGGCAAGAGACCCAGTACTTC	CASSPRSPGQGQETQYF
TRBD1	TRBJ1-4	TRBV2	NA	TGTGCCAGCAGTACCGGGACAGGGTACACTAATGAAAAACTGTTTTTT	CASSTGTGYTNEKLFF
TRBD1	TRBJ1-5	TRBV19	NA	TGTGCCAGTAAGGCTACAGGGGGTAGCAATCAGCCCCAGCATTTT	CASKATGGSNQPQHF
NA	TRBJ2-3	TRBV20-1	NA	TGCAGTGCCGAAAACGCAGATACGCAGTATTTT	CSAENADTQYF
NA	TRBJ1-5	TRBV11-3	NA	TGTGCCAGCAGCAGTGTCCATCGGGGGCAGAATCAGCCCCAGCATTTT	CASSSVHRGQNQPQHF
NA	TRBJ1-2	TRBV6-1	NA	TGTGCCAGCAGCGTGAGGAGCACGTCCGGCTACACCTTC	CASSVRSTSGYTF
NA	TRBJ2-2	TRBV5-1	once	TGCGCCAGCAGCTTGGAGGCGCCGACCGGGGAGCTGTTTTTT	CASSLEAPTGELFF
NA	TRBJ1-6	TRBV14	NA	TGTGCCAGCAGCCAACTGCGGAATTCACCCCTCCACTTT	CASSQLRNSPLHF
TRBD1	TRBJ2-2	TRBV6-1	NA	TGTGCCAGCAGTCCCGGACAGGCCAACACCGGGGAGCTGTTTTTT	CASSPGQANTGELFF
NA	TRBJ2-2	TRBV2	NA	TGTGCCAGCAGTGGGGCGAACACCGGGGAGCTGTTTTTT	CASSGANTGELFF
NA	TRBJ2-2	TRBV30	once	TGTGCCTGGAGGGGTGCGGGGAACACCGGGGAGCTGTTTTTT	CAWRGAGNTGELFF
TRBD1	TRBJ2-2	TRBV5-1	NA	TGCGCCAGCAGCTTCCTCTTCAGGGGGATCACCGGGGAGCTGTTTTTT	CASSFLFRGITGELFF
TRBD2	TRBJ2-5	TRBV2	NA	TGTGCCAGCAGTTTGACTAGCGGGGGGGTAAAGACCCAGTACTTC	CASSLTSGGVKTQYF
NA	TRBJ1-1	TRBV5-1	NA	TGCGCCAGCAGCTCCTTCTTAGGTATTGAGAACACTGAAGCTTTCTTT	CASSSFLGIENTEAFF
TRBD1	TRBJ2-7	TRBV7-2	NA	TGTGCCAGCAGCCCCGGACAGGGGAGATCCTACGAGCAGTACTTC	CASSPGQGRSYEQYF